These T cell receptor beta chains were read from a single sample in a study of CD8+ T cells in alopecia areata. Generated by immunoSEQ multiplex PCR, the TCRdb table keeps only in-frame clones and is missing some. The sample gives over 110,000 clones, about half of which show up once; roughly 0.9% is in the top ten. This specimen was CD4+ T cells sorted from blood, taken at week 0. Receptors originate from a human donor with alopecia areata. Both conserved end residues are part of each CDR3. A D gene is named only where the DNA matches it firmly. Size is omitted from some rows. Given values are once, few, many or a class for expanded clones.

V gene	J gene	clone size	D gene	CDR3 protein	CDR3 DNA
TRBV5-1	TRBJ2-2	few	.	CASSFQGIGELFF	TGCGCCAGCAGCTTCCAGGGGATCGGGGAGCTGTTTTTT
TRBV7-2	TRBJ1-2	.	TRBD1	CASSEGTGYGYTF	TGTGCCAGCAGCGAAGGGACAGGCTATGGCTACACCTTC
TRBV30	TRBJ2-7	.	.	CAWSLSRASEQYF	TGTGCCTGGAGCCTGTCGAGGGCGAGCGAGCAGTACTTC
TRBV18	TRBJ2-7	.	TRBD2	CASSPGGGYEQYF	TGTGCCAGCTCACCAGGCGGGGGCTACGAGCAGTACTTC
TRBV30	TRBJ2-5	few	TRBD1	CAWSVGGAWGTQYF	TGTGCCTGGAGTGTAGGGGGCGCGTGGGGGACCCAGTACTTC
TRBV15	TRBJ2-3	.	.	CATSRDPRLTGEDTQYF	TGTGCCACCAGCAGAGATCCTCGCTTGACGGGGGAGGATACGCAGTATTTT
TRBV4-1	TRBJ2-7	few	TRBD2	CASSHPSGNWEQYF	TGCGCCAGCAGCCATCCTAGCGGGAATTGGGAGCAGTACTTC
TRBV30	TRBJ1-4	.	.	CACGIEKLFF	TGTGCCTGCGGGATTGAAAAACTGTTTTTT
TRBV5-4	TRBJ2-1	.	.	CASSSPGDYNEQFF	TGTGCCAGCAGCTCCCCGGGAGATTACAATGAGCAGTTCTTC
TRBV5-1	TRBJ2-1	.	.	CASSSDRGHNEQFF	TGCGCCAGCAGCTCGGACAGAGGGCACAATGAGCAGTTCTTC
TRBV29-1	TRBJ2-1	.	.	CSLWRTNNEQFF	TGCAGCCTTTGGCGGACTAACAATGAGCAGTTCTTC
TRBV5-1	TRBJ2-5	few	.	CASSLQQETQYF	TGCGCCAGCAGCCTACAACAGGAGACCCAGTACTTC
TRBV7-2	TRBJ1-2	few	.	CASSSPGRTQGYTF	TGTGCCAGCAGTTCCCCTGGACGGACCCAGGGCTACACCTTC
TRBV29-1	TRBJ1-1	.	.	CSVTSETEAFF	TGCAGCGTTACGTCGGAGACTGAAGCTTTCTTT
TRBV4-1	TRBJ2-7	few	TRBD2	CASSQLDLGLASSEQYF	TGCGCCAGCAGCCAACTAGATTTGGGACTAGCTTCATCCGAGCAGTACTTC
TRBV7-2	TRBJ2-5	.	TRBD1	CASSANRGTRETQYF	TGTGCCAGCAGCGCAAACAGGGGAACTAGGGAGACCCAGTACTTC
TRBV9	TRBJ2-5	.	.	CASSVGGTISQETQYF	TGTGCCAGCAGCGTAGGGGGGACCATTTCTCAAGAGACCCAGTACTTC
TRBV2	TRBJ1-4	once	TRBD1	CASSDHGTGDEKLFF	TGTGCCAGCAGTGACCACGGGACAGGGGATGAAAAACTGTTTTTT
TRBV29-1	TRBJ1-2	.	.	CSVAPGSANYGYTF	TGCAGCGTTGCCCCGGGCAGCGCTAACTATGGCTACACCTTC
TRBV29-1	TRBJ1-2	.	.	CSVVDRSYGYTF	TGCAGCGTGGTGGACAGATCATATGGCTACACCTTC
TRBV9	TRBJ2-1	.	.	CASSVDGILVSYNEQFF	TGTGCCAGCAGCGTAGATGGGATCTTAGTCTCCTACAATGAGCAGTTCTTC
TRBV4-2	TRBJ2-3	few	.	CASSQDSRQGGVRGLLYF	TGTGCCAGCAGCCAAGACTCCCGCCAGGGGGGTGTCAGGGGTTTACTGTATTTT
TRBV5-4	TRBJ2-2	few	.	CASSLDLAGELFF	TGTGCCAGCAGCTTGGATTTAGCCGGGGAGCTGTTTTTT
TRBV29-1	TRBJ1-1	.	TRBD1	CSVWDRGYTEAFF	TGCAGCGTTTGGGACAGGGGATACACTGAAGCTTTCTTT
TRBV5-1	TRBJ2-1	.	.	CASSLGLSGYNEQFF	TGCGCCAGCAGCCTCGGACTATCGGGCTACAATGAGCAGTTCTTC
TRBV30	TRBJ1-2	.	TRBD1	CAWYYGQGPGYTF	TGTGCCTGGTACTACGGACAGGGACCTGGCTACACCTTC
TRBV29-1	TRBJ2-3	.	.	CSVYKGDTQYF	TGCAGCGTTTATAAGGGCGATACGCAGTATTTT
TRBV30	TRBJ2-2	.	.	CAWSRAYARGGWNTGELFF	TGTGCCTGGAGTAGGGCTTATGCGAGGGGAGGTTGGAACACCGGGGAGCTGTTTTTT
TRBV10-3	TRBJ2-5	.	.	CATSGGRDQSHETQYF	TGTGCCACGTCCGGGGGCCGGGACCAATCCCACGAGACCCAGTACTTC
TRBV6-1	TRBJ2-3	.	.	CASSEAQRGTQYF	TGTGCCAGCAGTGAAGCCCAGCGAGGTACGCAGTATTTT
TRBV7-2	TRBJ2-5	few	.	CASSTTSARETQYF	TGTGCCAGCAGCACGACCTCGGCGCGGGAGACCCAGTACTTC
TRBV7-2	TRBJ2-5	.	TRBD1	CASSSPRPGQGREAQYF	TGTGCCAGCAGCTCACCTAGACCGGGACAGGGCCGAGAGGCCCAGTACTTC
TRBV10-3	TRBJ2-1	once	.	CAISEQRQGLQFF	TGTGCCATCAGTGAGCAAAGACAGGGACTACAGTTCTTC
TRBV5-1	TRBJ2-2	.	.	CASSWGALDYVGDGELFF	TGCGCCAGCAGCTGGGGAGCCCTGGACTACGTCGGCGACGGGGAGCTGTTTTTT
TRBV18	TRBJ2-7	.	TRBD2	CASSPGLAGYEQYF	TGTGCCAGCTCCCCGGGACTAGCGGGATACGAGCAGTACTTC
TRBV28	TRBJ2-6	.	.	CASSSESRRGAGANVLTF	TGTGCCAGCAGTTCCGAGTCAAGACGGGGAGCTGGGGCCAACGTCCTGACTTTC
TRBV7-6	TRBJ2-7	.	.	CASSLSSGRSGEQYF	TGTGCCAGCAGCTTATCCAGCGGGCGATCCGGGGAGCAGTACTTC
TRBV7-2	TRBJ1-2	.	.	CASSLAQGVGYTF	TGTGCCAGCAGCTTAGCGCAAGGGGTGGGCTACACCTTC
TRBV9	TRBJ2-7	.	.	CASSVDGSSYEQYF	TGTGCCAGCAGCGTAGATGGCTCATCCTACGAGCAGTACTTC
TRBV30	TRBJ2-2	.	.	CAWSSPPNTGELFF	TGTGCCTGGAGTAGCCCCCCGAACACCGGGGAGCTGTTTTTT
TRBV18	TRBJ2-7	.	TRBD2	CASSFSGNYEQYF	TGTGCCAGCTCATTCAGCGGGAACTACGAGCAGTACTTC
TRBV21-1	TRBJ2-7	.	.	CASSTPYSEQYF	TGTGCCAGCAGCACCCCCTACTCCGAGCAGTACTTC
TRBV6-1	TRBJ1-1	.	.	CASTPVWGVDTEAFF	TGTGCCAGCACCCCGGTGTGGGGAGTAGATACTGAAGCTTTCTTT
TRBV30	TRBJ2-1	.	.	CASLGDGPYNEQFF	TGTGCCTCCTTGGGGGACGGACCTTACAATGAGCAGTTCTTC
TRBV27	TRBJ2-2	.	.	CASSLKVPNTGELFF	TGTGCCAGCAGTTTGAAAGTCCCGAACACCGGGGAGCTGTTTTTT
TRBV29-1	TRBJ2-5	.	TRBD2	CSVVGGGGETQYF	TGCAGCGTTGTCGGCGGGGGAGGGGAGACCCAGTACTTC
TRBV18	TRBJ2-2	few	.	CASSPQARSTGELFF	TGTGCCAGCTCACCACAGGCTAGGAGCACCGGGGAGCTGTTTTTT
TRBV30	TRBJ1-1	few	.	CAWSGWVREDTEAFF	TGTGCCTGGAGTGGGTGGGTCAGAGAGGACACTGAAGCTTTCTTT
TRBV30	TRBJ1-5	.	TRBD1	CAWSVGQEGQPQHF	TGTGCCTGGAGTGTAGGACAGGAGGGTCAGCCCCAGCATTTT
TRBV25-1	TRBJ1-2	.	.	CASSEFTGNYGYTF	TGTGCCAGCAGTGAATTCACAGGGAACTATGGCTACACCTTC
TRBV4-2	TRBJ2-1	.	.	CASSQDIVTSNEQFF	TGTGCCAGCAGCCAAGATATAGTGACTTCCAATGAGCAGTTCTTC
TRBV5-1	TRBJ2-6	few	.	CASSLGQAMSSGANVLTF	TGCGCCAGCAGCTTGGGACAGGCAATGAGCTCTGGGGCCAACGTCCTGACTTTC
TRBV5-1	TRBJ2-5	.	TRBD1	CASSWGDRAGSGTQYF	TGCGCCAGCAGCTGGGGGGACAGGGCTGGTTCTGGGACCCAGTACTTC
TRBV7-8	TRBJ2-4	.	TRBD1	CASSSSQGWGIQYF	TGTGCCAGCAGCTCCTCACAGGGGTGGGGCATTCAGTACTTC